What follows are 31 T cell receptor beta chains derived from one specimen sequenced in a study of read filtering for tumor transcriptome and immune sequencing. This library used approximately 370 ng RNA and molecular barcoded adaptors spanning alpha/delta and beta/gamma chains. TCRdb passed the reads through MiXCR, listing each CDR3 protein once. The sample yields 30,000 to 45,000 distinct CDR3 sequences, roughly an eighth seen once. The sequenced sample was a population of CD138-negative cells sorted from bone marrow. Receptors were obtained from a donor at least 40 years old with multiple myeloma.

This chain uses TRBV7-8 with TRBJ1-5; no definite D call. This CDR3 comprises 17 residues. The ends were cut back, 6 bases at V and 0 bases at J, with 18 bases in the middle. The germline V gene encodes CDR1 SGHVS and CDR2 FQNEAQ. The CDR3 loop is CASSRRSFIYSNQPQHF. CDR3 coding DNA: TGTGCCAGCAGTCGCAGGAGTTTTATTTATAGCAATCAGCCCCAGCATTTT.

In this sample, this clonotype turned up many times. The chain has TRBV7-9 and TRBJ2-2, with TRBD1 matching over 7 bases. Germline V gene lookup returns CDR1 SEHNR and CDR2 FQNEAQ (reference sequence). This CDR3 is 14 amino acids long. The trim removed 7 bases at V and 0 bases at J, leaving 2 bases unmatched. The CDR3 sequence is CASTGTANTGELFF. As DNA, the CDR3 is TGTGCCAGCACCGGGACAGCGAACACCGGGGAGCTGTTTTTT.

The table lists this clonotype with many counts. The CDR3 here is CASSGTGGIQPQHF. In DNA, the CDR3 is TGTGCCAGCAGTGGGACAGGGGGCATTCAGCCCCAGCATTTT. The chain employs TRBV12-3 or TRBV12-4 and TRBJ1-5, with 12 bases that match TRBD1. J gave up 6 bases and V 5 bases, and 2 bases lay outside the gene matches. The CDR3 length is 14 residues.

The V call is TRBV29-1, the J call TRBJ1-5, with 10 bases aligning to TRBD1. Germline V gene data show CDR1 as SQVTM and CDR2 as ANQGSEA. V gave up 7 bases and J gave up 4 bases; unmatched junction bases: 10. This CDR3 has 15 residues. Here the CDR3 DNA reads TGCAGCGCTGGAGGGGGGACAGGGGAGAATCAGCCCCAGCATTTT. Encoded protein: CSAGGGTGENQPQHF. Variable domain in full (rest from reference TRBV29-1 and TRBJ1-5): SAVISQKPSRDICQRGTSLTIQCQVDSQVTMMFWYRQQPGQSLTLIATANQGSEATYESGFVIDKFPISRPNLTFSTLTVSNMSPEDSSIYLCSAGGGTGENQPQHFGDGTRLSIL.

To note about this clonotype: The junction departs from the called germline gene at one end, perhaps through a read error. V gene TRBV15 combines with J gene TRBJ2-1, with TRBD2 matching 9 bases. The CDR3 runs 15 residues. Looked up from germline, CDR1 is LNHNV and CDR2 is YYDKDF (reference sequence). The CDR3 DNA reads TGTGCCACCAGCAGAGATAGCGGGAGTTCGGATGAGAAGTTCTTC. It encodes CATSRDSGSSDEKFF.

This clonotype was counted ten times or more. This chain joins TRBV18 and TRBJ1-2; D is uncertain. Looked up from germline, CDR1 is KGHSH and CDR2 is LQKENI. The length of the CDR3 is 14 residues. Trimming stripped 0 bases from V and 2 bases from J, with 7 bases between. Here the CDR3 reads CASSPPVVNYGYTF. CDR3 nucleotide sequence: TGTGCCAGCTCACCACCGGTGGTGAACTATGGCTACACCTTC. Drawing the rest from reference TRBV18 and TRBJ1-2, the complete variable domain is NAGVMQNPRHLVRRRGQEARLRCSPMKGHSHVYWYRQLPEEGLKFMVYLQKENIIDESGMPKERFSAEFPKEGPSILRIQQVVRGDSAAYFCASSPPVVNYGYTFGSGTRLTVV.

In DNA, the CDR3 is TGTGCCAGCAGTGGCCAGCGGGGGGGGTACACCGGGGAGCTGTTTTTT. Translated, it gives CASSGQRGGYTGELFF. V gene TRBV27 combines with J gene TRBJ2-2; TRBD2 agrees at 10 bases. This CDR3 has 16 amino acids. CDR1 and CDR2 from the germline V gene are MNHEY and SMNVEV (reference sequence). V shed 5 bases, J shed 3 bases, and the junction held 6 bases outside the gene matches.

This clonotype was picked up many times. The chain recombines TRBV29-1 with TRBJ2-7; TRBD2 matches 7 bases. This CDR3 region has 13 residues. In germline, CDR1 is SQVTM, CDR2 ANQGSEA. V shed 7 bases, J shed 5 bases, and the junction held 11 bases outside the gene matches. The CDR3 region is CSARWGGYHEQYF. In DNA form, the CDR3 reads TGCAGCGCCAGATGGGGAGGGTACCACGAGCAGTACTTC.

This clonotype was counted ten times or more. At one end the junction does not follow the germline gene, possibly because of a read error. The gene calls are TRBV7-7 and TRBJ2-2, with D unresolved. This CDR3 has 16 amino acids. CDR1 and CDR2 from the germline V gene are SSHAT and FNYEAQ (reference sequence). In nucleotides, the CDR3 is TGTGCTAGCAGCTTTGGTCCTAGAATGGTAACCGGGGAGCTGTTTTTT. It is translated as CASSFGPRMVTGELFF.

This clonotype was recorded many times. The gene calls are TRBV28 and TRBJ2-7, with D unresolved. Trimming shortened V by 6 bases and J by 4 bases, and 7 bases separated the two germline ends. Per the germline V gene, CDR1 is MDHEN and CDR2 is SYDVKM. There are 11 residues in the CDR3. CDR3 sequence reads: CASSTKYEQYF. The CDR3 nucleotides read TGTGCCAGCAGCACCAAATACGAGCAGTACTTC.

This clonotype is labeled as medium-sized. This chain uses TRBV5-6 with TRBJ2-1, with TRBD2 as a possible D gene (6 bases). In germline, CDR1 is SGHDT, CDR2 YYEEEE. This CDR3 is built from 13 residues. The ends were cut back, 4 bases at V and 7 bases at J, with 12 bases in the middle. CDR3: CASSPPGVNEQFF. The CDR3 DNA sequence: TGTGCCAGCAGCCCCCCGGGGGTGAATGAGCAGTTCTTC.

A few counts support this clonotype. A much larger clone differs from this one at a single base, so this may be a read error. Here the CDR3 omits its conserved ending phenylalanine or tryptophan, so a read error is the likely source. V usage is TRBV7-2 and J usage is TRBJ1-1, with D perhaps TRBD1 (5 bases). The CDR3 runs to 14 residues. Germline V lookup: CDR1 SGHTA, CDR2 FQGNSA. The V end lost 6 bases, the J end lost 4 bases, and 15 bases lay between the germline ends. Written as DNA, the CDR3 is TGTGCCAGCAGTCCGGAGCAGGGCACCACTGAAGCTTTCCTT. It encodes CASSPEQGTTEAFL.

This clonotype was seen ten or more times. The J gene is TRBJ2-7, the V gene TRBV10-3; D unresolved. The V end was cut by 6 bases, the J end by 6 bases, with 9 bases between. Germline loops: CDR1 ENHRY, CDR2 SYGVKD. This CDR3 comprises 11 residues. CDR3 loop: CAISLSSEQYF. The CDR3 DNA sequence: TGTGCCATCAGCCTCTCATCCGAGCAGTACTTC.

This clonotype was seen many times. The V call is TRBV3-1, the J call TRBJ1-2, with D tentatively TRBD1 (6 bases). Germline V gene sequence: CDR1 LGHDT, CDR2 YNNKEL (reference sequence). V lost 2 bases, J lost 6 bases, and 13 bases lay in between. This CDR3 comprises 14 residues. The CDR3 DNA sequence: TGTGCCAGCAGCCAACCCGGACAGCAAAATGGCTACACCTTC. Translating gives CASSQPGQQNGYTF.

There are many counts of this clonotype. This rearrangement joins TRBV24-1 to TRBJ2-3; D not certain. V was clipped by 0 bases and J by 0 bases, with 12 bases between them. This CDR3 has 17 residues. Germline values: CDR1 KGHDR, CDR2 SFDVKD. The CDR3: CATSDLPSRPSTDTQYF. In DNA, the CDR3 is TGTGCCACCAGTGATTTGCCCAGCCGACCTAGCACAGATACGCAGTATTTT.

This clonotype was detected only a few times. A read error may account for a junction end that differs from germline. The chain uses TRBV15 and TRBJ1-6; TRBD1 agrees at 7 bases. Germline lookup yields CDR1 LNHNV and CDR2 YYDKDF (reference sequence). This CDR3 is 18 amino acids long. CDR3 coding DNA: TGTGCCACCAGCAGAGTGAAGGTGGCCGGGACAGCGAATTCATCCCTCCACTTT. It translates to CATSRVKVAGTANSSLHF.

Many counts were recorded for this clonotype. The CDR3 DNA reads TGTGCCATCAGTGGCACAGGGAACACTGAAGCTTTCTTT. This translates into CAISGTGNTEAFF. The chain recombines TRBV10-3 with TRBJ1-1; a possible D gene is TRBD1 (5 bases). The CDR3 has 13 residues. The V end was cut by 4 bases, the J end by 1 base, with 7 bases between. Germline values: CDR1 ENHRY, CDR2 SYGVKD.

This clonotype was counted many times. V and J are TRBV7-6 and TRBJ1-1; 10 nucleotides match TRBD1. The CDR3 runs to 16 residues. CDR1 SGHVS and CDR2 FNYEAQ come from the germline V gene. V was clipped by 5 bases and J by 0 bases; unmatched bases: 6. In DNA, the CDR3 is TGTGCCAGCAGCGCACGGGACAGGGGAGTGAACACTGAAGCTTTCTTT. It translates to CASSARDRGVNTEAFF.

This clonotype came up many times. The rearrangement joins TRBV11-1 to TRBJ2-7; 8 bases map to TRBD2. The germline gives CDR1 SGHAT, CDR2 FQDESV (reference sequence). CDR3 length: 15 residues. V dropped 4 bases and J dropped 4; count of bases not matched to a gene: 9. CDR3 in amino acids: CASSSYGTREYEQYF. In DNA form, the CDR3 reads TGTGCCAGCAGCTCCTACGGGACTAGAGAGTACGAGCAGTACTTC.

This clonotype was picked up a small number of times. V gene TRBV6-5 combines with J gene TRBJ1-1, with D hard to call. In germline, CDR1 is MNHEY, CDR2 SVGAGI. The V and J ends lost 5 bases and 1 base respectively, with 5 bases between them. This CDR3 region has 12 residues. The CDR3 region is CASSPGNTEAFF. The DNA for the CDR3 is TGTGCCAGCAGTCCGGGGAACACTGAAGCTTTCTTT.

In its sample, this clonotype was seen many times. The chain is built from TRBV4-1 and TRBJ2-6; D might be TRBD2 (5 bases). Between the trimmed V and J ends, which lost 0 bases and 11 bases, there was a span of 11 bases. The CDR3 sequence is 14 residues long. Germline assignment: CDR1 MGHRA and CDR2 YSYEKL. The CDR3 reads CASSQDRLIYVLTF. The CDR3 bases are TGCGCCAGCAGCCAAGATAGACTAATCTACGTCCTGACTTTC.

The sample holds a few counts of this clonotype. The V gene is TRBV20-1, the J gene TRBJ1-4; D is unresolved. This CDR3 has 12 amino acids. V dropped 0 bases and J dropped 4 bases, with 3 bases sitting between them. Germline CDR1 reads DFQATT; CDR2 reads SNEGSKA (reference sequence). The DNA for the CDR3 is TGCAGTGCTAGAGATCTTAATGAAAAACTGTTTTTT. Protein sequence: CSARDLNEKLFF.

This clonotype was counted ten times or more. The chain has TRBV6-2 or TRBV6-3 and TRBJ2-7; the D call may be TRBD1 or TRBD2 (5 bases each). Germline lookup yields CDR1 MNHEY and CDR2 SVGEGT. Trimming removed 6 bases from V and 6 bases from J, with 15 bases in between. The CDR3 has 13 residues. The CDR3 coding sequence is TGTGCCAGCAGACCCACAAGGGACGGCGAGCAGTACTTC. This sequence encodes CASRPTRDGEQYF.

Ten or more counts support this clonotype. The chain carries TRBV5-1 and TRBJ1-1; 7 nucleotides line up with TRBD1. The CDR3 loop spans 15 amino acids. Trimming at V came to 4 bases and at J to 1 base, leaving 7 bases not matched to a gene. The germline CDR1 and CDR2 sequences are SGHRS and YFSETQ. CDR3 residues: CASSRQGGGNTEAFF. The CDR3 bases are TGCGCCAGCAGCAGACAGGGAGGAGGGAACACTGAAGCTTTCTTT.

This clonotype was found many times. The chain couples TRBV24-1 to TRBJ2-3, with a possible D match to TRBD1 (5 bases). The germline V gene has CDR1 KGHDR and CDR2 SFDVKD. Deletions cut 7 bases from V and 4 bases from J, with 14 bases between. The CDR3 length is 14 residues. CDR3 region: CATSGPQGADTQYF. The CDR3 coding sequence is TGTGCCACCAGCGGCCCGCAGGGTGCAGATACGCAGTATTTT.

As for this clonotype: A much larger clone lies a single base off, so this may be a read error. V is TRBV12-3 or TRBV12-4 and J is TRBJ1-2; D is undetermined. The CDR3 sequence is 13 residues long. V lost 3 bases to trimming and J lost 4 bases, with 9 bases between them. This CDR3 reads CASSLATSYGYTF. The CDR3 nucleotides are TGTGCCAGCAGTTTGGCCACCAGCTATGGCTACACCTTC.

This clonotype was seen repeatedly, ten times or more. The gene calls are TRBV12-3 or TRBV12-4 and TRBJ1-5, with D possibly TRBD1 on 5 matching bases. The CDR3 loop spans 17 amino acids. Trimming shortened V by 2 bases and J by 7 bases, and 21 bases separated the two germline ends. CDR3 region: CASSLPASREVDQPQHF. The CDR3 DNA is TGTGCCAGCAGTTTACCGGCTAGCAGGGAAGTGGACCAGCCCCAGCATTTT.

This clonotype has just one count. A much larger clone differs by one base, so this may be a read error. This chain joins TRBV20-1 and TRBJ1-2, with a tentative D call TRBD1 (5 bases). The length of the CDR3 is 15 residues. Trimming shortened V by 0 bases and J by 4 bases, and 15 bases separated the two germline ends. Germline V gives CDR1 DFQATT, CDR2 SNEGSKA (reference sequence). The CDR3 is CSARDMGGDGYGYTF. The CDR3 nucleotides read TGCAGTGCTAGAGATATGGGGGGGGACGGCTATGGCTACACCTTC.

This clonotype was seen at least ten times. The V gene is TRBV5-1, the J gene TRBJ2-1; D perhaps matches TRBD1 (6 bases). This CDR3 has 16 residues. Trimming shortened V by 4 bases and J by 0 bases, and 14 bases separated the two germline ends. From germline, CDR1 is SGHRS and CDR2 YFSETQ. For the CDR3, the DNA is TGCGCCAGCAGCCTCTCAGGGGCCGTCTCCTACAATGAGCAGTTCTTC. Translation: CASSLSGAVSYNEQFF.

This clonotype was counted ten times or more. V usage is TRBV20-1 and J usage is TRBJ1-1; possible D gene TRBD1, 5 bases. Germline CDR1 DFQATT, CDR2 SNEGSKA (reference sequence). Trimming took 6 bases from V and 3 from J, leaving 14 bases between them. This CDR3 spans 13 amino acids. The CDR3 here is CSADDRQHTEAFF. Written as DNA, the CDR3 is TGCAGTGCCGACGATCGACAGCACACTGAAGCTTTCTTT.

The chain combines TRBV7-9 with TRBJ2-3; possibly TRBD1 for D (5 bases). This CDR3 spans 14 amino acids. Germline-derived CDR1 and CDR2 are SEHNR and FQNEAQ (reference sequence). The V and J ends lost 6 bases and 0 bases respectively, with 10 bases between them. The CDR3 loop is CASSATASTDTQYF. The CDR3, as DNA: TGTGCCAGCAGTGCGACAGCTAGCACAGATACGCAGTATTTT.